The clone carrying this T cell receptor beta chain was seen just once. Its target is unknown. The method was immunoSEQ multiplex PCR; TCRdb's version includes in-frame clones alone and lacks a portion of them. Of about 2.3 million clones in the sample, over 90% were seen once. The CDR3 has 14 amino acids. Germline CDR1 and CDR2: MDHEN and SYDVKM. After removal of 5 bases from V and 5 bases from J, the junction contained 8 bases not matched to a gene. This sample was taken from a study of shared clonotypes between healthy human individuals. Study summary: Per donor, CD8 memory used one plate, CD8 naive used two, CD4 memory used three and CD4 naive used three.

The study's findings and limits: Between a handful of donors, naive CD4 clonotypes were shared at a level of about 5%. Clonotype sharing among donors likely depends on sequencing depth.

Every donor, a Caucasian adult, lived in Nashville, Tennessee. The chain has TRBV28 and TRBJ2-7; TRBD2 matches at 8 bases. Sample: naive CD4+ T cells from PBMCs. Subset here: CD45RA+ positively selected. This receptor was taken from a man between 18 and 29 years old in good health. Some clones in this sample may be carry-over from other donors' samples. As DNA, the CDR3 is TGTGCCAGCAGTATCCCGGGACTAGTAGACGAGCAGTACTTC. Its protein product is CASSIPGLVDEQYF.